The 3 T cell receptor beta chains reported below all come from one sample, sequenced in a study of cytomegalovirus exposure and HLA in healthy donors. The PCR was carried out with 60 Vbeta primers and 13 Jbeta primers. Data came from immunoSEQ multiplex PCR; TCRdb stores just in-frame clones and leaves some out. Of over 110,000 clones detected, about three quarters appear once; the ten largest clones hold less than 1.5%. The sequencing sample was made of PBMCs. The source is a male donor in good health and CMV-seropositive.

This chain links TRBV7-8 with TRBJ2-5; possibly TRBD2 for D (5 bases). Germline CDR1 is SGHVS and CDR2 is FQNEAQ. Trimming took 5 bases from V and 6 from J, leaving 16 bases between them. The CDR3 covers 14 residues. The CDR3 region has the DNA TGTGCCAGCAGCCCCCCGGGGTCCAGAAAGACCCAGTACTTC. It translates to CASSPPGSRKTQYF. The full variable domain, completed using reference TRBV7-8 and TRBJ2-5, is GAGVSQSPRYKVAKRGQDVALRCDPISGHVSLFWYQQALGQGPEFLTYFQNEAQLDKSGLPSDRFFAERPEGSVSTLKIQRTQQEDSAVYLCASSPPGSRKTQYFGPGTRLLVL.

This CDR3 reads CASSELGDYGYTF. As DNA, the CDR3 is TGTGCCAGCAGTGAATTAGGGGACTATGGCTACACCTTC. The chain carries TRBV25-1 and TRBJ1-2; perhaps TRBD1 as D (5 bases). V dropped 1 base and J dropped 3 bases, with 6 bases sitting between them. The CDR3 is 13 residues long. Germline lookup yields CDR1 MGHDK and CDR2 SYGVNS.

This clone was detected once. The chain recombines TRBV19 with TRBJ1-5; TRBD1 is a possible D gene (6 bases). Trimming took off 6 bases at V and 1 base at J, with 13 bases between the two ends. Germline CDR1 and CDR2: LNHDA and SQIVND (reference sequence). The CDR3 runs 15 residues. The CDR3 protein is CASSRGQNSNQPQHF. CDR3 nucleotide sequence: TGTGCCAGTAGCCGAGGACAGAACAGCAATCAGCCCCAGCATTTT.